This T cell receptor beta chain derives from a study of T cell responses to AZD1222 COVID-19 vaccine. Repertoires were generated with immunoSEQ multiplex PCR, while TCRdb's copy carries only in-frame clones and drops some. The table records 250,000 to 300,000 clones, 94% of them present only once. The CDR3 sequence is 14 residues long. Germline CDR1 and CDR2: SEHNR and FQNEAQ (reference sequence). V lost 5 bases and J lost 4, with 15 bases in between. This clonotype originated in an adult who received the AZD1222 COVID-19 vaccine. This sample comprised peripheral blood, obtained 28 days after the second AZD1222 dose. The J gene is TRBJ2-7, the V gene TRBV7-9; maybe TRBD1 (6 bases). The CDR3 region is CASSQQGNPYEQYF. CDR3 DNA sequence: TGTGCCAGCAGCCAACAGGGTAACCCGTACGAGCAGTACTTC.